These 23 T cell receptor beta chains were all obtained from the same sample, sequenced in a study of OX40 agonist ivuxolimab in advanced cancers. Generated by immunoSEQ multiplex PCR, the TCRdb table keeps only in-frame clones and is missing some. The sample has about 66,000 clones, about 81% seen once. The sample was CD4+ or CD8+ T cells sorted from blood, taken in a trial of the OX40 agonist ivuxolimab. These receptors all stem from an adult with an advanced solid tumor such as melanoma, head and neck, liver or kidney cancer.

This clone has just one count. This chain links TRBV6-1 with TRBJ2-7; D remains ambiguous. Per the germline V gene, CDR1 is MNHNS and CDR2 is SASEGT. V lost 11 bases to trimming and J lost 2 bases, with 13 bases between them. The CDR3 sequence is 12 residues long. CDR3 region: CAPAWLTYEQYF. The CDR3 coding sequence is TGTGCCCCAGCATGGCTGACCTACGAGCAGTACTTC.

CDR3 residues: CASSASADFYNEQFF. As DNA, the CDR3 is TGTGCCAGCAGCGCCAGTGCGGACTTTTACAATGAGCAGTTCTTC. The chain has TRBV7-2 and TRBJ2-1; a weak D match, TRBD2 (5 bases). Looked up from germline, CDR1 is SGHTA and CDR2 is FQGNSA. Trimming removed 5 bases at V and 4 bases at J, with 15 bases between. This CDR3 spans 15 amino acids. Full variable domain (missing parts from reference TRBV7-2 and TRBJ2-1): GAGVSQSPSNKVTEKGKDVELRCDPISGHTALYWYRQSLGQGLEFLIYFQGNSAPDKSGLPSDRFSAERTGGSVSTLTIQRTQQEDSAVYLCASSASADFYNEQFFGPGTRLTVL.

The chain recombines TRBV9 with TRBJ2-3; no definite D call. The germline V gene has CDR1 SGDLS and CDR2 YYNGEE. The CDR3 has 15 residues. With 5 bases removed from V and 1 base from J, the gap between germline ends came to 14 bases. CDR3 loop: CASRVDPSGTDTQYF. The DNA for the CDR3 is TGTGCCAGCAGAGTGGACCCGAGCGGCACAGATACGCAGTATTTT. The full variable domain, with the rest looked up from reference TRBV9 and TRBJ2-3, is DSGVTQTPKHLITATGQRVTLRCSPRSGDLSVYWYQQSLDQGLQFLIQYYNGEERAKGNILERFSAQQFPDLHSELNLSSLELGDSALYFCASRVDPSGTDTQYFGPGTRLTVL.

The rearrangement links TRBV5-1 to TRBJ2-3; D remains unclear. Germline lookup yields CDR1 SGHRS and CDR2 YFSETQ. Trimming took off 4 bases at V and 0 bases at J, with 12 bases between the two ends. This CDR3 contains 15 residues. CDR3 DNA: TGCGCCAGCAGCACTGACAACCCTAGCACAGATACGCAGTATTTT. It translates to CASSTDNPSTDTQYF.

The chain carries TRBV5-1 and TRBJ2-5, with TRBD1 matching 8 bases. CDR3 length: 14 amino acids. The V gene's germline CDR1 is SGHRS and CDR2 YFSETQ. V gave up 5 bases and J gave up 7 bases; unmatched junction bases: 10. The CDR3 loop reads CASRKADRVGTQYF. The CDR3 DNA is TGCGCCAGCAGGAAAGCGGACAGGGTGGGGACCCAGTACTTC. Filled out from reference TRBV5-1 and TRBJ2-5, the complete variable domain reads KAGVTQTPRYLIKTRGQQVTLSCSPISGHRSVSWYQQTPGQGLQFLFEYFSETQRNKGNFPGRFSGRQFSNSRSEMNVSTLELGDSALYLCASRKADRVGTQYFGPGTRLLVL.

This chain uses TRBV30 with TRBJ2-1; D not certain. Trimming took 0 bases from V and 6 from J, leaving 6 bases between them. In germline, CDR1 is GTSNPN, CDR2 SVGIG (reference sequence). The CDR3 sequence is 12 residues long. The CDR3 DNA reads TGTGCCTGGAGTGTGACTTTCAATGAGCAGTTCTTC. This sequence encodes CAWSVTFNEQFF. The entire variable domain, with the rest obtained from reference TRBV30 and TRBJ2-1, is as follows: SQTIHQWPATLVQPVGSPLSLECTVEGTSNPNLYWYRQAAGRGLQLLFYSVGIGQISSEVPQNLSASRPQDRQFILSSKKLLLSDSGFYLCAWSVTFNEQFFGPGTRLTVL.

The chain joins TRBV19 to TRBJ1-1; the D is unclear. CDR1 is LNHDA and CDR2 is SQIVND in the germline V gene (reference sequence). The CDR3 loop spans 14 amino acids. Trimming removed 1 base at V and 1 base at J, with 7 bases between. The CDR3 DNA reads TGTGCCAGTAGTATAGTGGGTGGGAACACTGAAGCTTTCTTT. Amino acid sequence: CASSIVGGNTEAFF.

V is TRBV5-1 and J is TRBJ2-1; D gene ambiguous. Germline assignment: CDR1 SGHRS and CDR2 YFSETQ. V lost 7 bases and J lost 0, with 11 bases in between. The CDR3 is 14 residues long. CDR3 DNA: TGCGCCAGCGCGATTGGGGACTCCTACAATGAGCAGTTCTTC. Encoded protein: CASAIGDSYNEQFF.

The CDR3 loop is CATRGGYSGNTIYF. CDR3 DNA: TGTGCCACCAGGGGGGGGTACTCTGGAAACACCATATATTTT. The chain couples TRBV10-3 to TRBJ1-3, with 7 nucleotides matching TRBD1. The CDR3 runs to 14 residues. The germline V gene encodes CDR1 ENHRY and CDR2 SYGVKD. With V trimmed by 10 bases and J by 0 bases, 6 bases remained unmatched.

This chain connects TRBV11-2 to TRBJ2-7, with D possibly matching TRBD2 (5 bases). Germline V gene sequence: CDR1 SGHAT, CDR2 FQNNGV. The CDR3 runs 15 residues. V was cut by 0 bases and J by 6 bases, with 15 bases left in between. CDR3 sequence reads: CASSLDPGEWAEQYF. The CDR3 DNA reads TGTGCCAGCAGCTTAGATCCCGGGGAGTGGGCCGAGCAGTACTTC.

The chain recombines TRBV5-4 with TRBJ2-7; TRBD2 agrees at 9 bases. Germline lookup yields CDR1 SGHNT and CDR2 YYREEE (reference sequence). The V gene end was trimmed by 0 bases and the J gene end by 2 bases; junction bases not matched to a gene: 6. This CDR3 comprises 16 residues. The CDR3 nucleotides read TGTGCCAGCAGCTTGGCCTCGGCGGGGGGGACCTACGAGCAGTACTTC. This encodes CASSLASAGGTYEQYF.

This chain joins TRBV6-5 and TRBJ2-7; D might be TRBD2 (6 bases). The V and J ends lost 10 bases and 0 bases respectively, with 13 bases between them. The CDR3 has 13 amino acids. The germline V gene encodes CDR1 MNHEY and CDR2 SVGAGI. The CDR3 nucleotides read TGTGCCACCCAGGAGGGAAGCTCCTACGAGCAGTACTTC. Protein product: CATQEGSSYEQYF.

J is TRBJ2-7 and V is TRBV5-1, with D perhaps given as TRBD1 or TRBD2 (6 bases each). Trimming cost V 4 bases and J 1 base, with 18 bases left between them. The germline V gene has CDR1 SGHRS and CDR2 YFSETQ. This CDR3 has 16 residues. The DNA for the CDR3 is TGCGCCAGCAGCCCGGTTGGGGGGCGCAGGTCCTACGAGCAGTACTTC. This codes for CASSPVGGRRSYEQYF.

CDR3 protein: CASTAGGANEKLFF. The CDR3, as DNA: TGTGCCAGCACGGCAGGGGGTGCGAATGAAAAACTGTTTTTT. The rearrangement joins TRBV6-1 to TRBJ1-4; 7 bases agree with TRBD1. This CDR3 comprises 14 residues. CDR1 is MNHNS, CDR2 SASEGT, per germline. V shed 7 bases and J 5 bases; nucleotides not matched to a gene: 7.

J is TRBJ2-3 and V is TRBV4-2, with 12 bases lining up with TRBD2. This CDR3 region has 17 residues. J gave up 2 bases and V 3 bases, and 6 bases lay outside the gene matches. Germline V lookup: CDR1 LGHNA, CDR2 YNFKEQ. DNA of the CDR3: TGTGCCAGCAGCCAGAAAGGACTAGCGGGACCCACAGATACGCAGTATTTT. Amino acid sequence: CASSQKGLAGPTDTQYF.

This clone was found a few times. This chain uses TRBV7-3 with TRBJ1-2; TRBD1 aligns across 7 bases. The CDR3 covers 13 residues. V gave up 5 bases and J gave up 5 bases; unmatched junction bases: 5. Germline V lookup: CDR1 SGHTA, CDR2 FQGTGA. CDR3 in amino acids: CASSAQGQYGYTF. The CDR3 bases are TGTGCCAGCAGCGCACAGGGGCAGTATGGCTACACCTTC.

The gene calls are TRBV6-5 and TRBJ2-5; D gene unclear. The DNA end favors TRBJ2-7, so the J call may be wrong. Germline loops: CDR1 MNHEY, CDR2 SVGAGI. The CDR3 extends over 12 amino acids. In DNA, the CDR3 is TGTGCCAGCAGTTCATCCCTCTACGAGCAGTACTTC. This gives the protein CASSSSLYEQYF.

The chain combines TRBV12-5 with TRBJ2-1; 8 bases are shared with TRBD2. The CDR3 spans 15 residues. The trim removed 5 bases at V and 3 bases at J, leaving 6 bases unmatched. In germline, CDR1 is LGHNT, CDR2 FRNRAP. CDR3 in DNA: TGTGCTAGTGGTCCTGGACTAGCCAACTACAATGAGCAGTTCTTC. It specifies CASGPGLANYNEQFF.

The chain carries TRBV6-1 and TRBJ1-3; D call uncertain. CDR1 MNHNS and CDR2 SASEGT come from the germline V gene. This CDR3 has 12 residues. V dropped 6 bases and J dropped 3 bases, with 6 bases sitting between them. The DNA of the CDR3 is TGTGCCAGCAGAGCAGTTGGAAACACCATATATTTT. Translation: CASRAVGNTIYF.

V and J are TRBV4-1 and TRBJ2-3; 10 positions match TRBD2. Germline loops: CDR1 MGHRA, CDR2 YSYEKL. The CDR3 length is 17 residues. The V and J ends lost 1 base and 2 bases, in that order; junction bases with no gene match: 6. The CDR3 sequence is CASSQGPTSGYTDTQYF. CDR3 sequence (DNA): TGCGCCAGCAGCCAAGGTCCGACTAGCGGGTACACAGATACGCAGTATTTT.

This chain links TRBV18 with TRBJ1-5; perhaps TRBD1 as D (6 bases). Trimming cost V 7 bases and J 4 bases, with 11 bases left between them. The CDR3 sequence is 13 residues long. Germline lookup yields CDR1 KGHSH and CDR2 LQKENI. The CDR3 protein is CASCGQLNQPQHF. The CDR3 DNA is TGTGCCAGCTGCGGACAGTTGAATCAGCCCCAGCATTTT.

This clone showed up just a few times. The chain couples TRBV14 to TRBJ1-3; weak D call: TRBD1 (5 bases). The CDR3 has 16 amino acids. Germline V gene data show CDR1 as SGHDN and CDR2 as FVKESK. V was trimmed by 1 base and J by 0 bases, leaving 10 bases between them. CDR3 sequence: CASSQGGLSSGNTIYF. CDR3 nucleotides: TGTGCCAGCAGCCAAGGGGGACTGAGCTCTGGAAACACCATATATTTT.

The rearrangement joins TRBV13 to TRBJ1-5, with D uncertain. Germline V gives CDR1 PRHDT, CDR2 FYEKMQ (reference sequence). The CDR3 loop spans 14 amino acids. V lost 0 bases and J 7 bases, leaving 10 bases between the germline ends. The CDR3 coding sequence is TGTGCCAGCAGCTTAGGCCCCCTAGGACAGCCCCAGCATTTT. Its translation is CASSLGPLGQPQHF.